A single sample is the source of the 19 T cell receptor beta chains below, sequenced in a study of blood T cell repertoires in COVID-19. Sequencing was performed with immunoSEQ multiplex PCR; in TCRdb, only in-frame clones are kept and a portion is missing. This sample has roughly 120,000 clones, with around four fifths found just once. The sample comprised peripheral blood. Receptors were obtained from a man aged 30 to 39 with acute or convalescent COVID-19.

This chain connects TRBV19 to TRBJ2-1; TRBD1 agrees at 7 bases. Trimming cost V 5 bases and J 3 bases; bases outside gene matches: 4. Germline lookup yields CDR1 LNHDA and CDR2 SQIVND (reference sequence). The CDR3 extends over 14 amino acids. This CDR3 reads CASSSTGFYNEQFF. The CDR3, as DNA: TGTGCCAGTAGTTCGACAGGGTTCTACAATGAGCAGTTCTTC. The full variable domain, with the rest looked up from reference TRBV19 and TRBJ2-1, is DGGITQSPKYLFRKEGQNVTLSCEQNLNHDAMYWYRQDPGQGLRLIYYSQIVNDFQKGDIAEGYSVSREKKESFPLTVTSAQKNPTAFYLCASSSTGFYNEQFFGPGTRLTVL.

The genes are TRBV4-2 and TRBJ2-3; D might be TRBD1 (5 bases). Trimming pared 3 bases from V and 6 bases from J, leaving 16 bases between. CDR1 LGHNA and CDR2 YNFKEQ come from the germline V gene. This CDR3 spans 15 amino acids. DNA of the CDR3: TGTGCCAGCAGCCAGTTTTCAGGGATCCGGGATACGCAGTATTTT. Its translation is CASSQFSGIRDTQYF.

This rearrangement joins TRBV30 to TRBJ1-1; D gene unclear. The CDR3 length is 11 residues. V was pared by 1 base and J by 3 bases, with 3 bases between. Germline V gene lookup returns CDR1 GTSNPN and CDR2 SVGIG (reference sequence). CDR3 DNA sequence: TGTGCCTGGAGTGCGTACACTGAAGCTTTCTTT. Protein product: CAWSAYTEAFF.

This chain joins TRBV5-5 and TRBJ1-2; TRBD1 matches at 12 bases. The germline gives CDR1 SGHKS, CDR2 YYEKEE (reference sequence). The V segment lost 6 bases and the J segment 7 bases; nucleotides outside the gene matches: 13. The CDR3 is 16 residues long. CDR3 bases: TGTGCCAGCAACAGAAGGGAGGGACAGGGGGCTGTTGGCTACACCTTC. This encodes CASNRREGQGAVGYTF.

The chain recombines TRBV5-6 with TRBJ2-5, with 8 nucleotides matching TRBD1. The CDR3 is made up of 14 amino acids. Unmatched junction bases numbered 6, after V lost 3 bases and J lost 5 bases. Germline-derived CDR1 and CDR2 are SGHDT and YYEEEE. CDR3 loop: CASSWGTGRETQYF. CDR3 in DNA: TGTGCCAGCAGCTGGGGGACAGGCCGGGAGACCCAGTACTTC.

The chain combines TRBV11-1 with TRBJ2-7; tentative D call: TRBD2 (5 bases). V was cut by 5 bases and J by 1 base, with 15 bases left in between. The CDR3 runs 15 residues. CDR1 is SGHAT, CDR2 FQDESV, per germline (reference sequence). This CDR3 reads CASSVPGSMSYEQYF. CDR3 coding DNA: TGTGCCAGCAGCGTACCGGGATCGATGTCCTACGAGCAGTACTTC.

The rearrangement links TRBV29-1 to TRBJ1-1; tentatively, D is TRBD1 (6 bases). V was clipped by 4 bases and J by 8 bases, with 20 bases between them. The CDR3 length is 14 residues. Germline CDR1 reads SQVTM; CDR2 reads ANQGSEA. Here the CDR3 reads CSVGGRGSFREAFF. In DNA, the CDR3 is TGCAGCGTTGGTGGCAGGGGCTCCTTCCGGGAAGCTTTCTTT.

This clone came up a few times. The J gene is TRBJ1-2, the V gene TRBV30, with TRBD1 matching over 7 bases. CDR1 GTSNPN and CDR2 SVGIG come from the germline V gene (reference sequence). V gave up 5 bases and J gave up 6 bases; unmatched junction bases: 3. The CDR3 covers 11 residues. The CDR3 nucleotides are TGTGCCTGGTCGACAGGGCATGGCTACACCTTC. Translation: CAWSTGHGYTF.

As DNA, the CDR3 is TGTGCCAGCAGTATCAACAGCTATCAGCCCCAGCATTTT. It translates to CASSINSYQPQHF. The chain couples TRBV27 to TRBJ1-5; D is unresolved. The CDR3 length is 13 residues. Trimming removed 5 bases at V and 5 bases at J, with 10 bases between. CDR1 and CDR2 from the germline V gene are MNHEY and SMNVEV (reference sequence).

The V and J genes are TRBV7-9 and TRBJ2-1, with 13 bases identical to TRBD2. Germline CDR1 SEHNR, CDR2 FQNEAQ (reference sequence). V was pared by 5 bases and J by 7 bases, with 8 bases of the junction left unmatched. There are 16 residues in the CDR3. The CDR3 loop is CASSARLAGGLNEQFF. CDR3 bases: TGTGCCAGCAGCGCAAGACTAGCGGGAGGTTTAAATGAGCAGTTCTTC.

The chain has TRBV30 and TRBJ1-2; 8 nucleotides line up with TRBD1. V was pared by 8 bases and J by 3 bases, with 11 bases of the junction left unmatched. Germline-derived CDR1 and CDR2 are GTSNPN and SVGIG (reference sequence). This CDR3 has 14 amino acids. CDR3 protein: CAVNQGAGDYGYTF. In nucleotides, the CDR3 is TGTGCCGTGAACCAGGGGGCGGGAGACTATGGCTACACCTTC.

The rearrangement joins TRBV12-3 or TRBV12-4 to TRBJ2-7; D possibly corresponds to TRBD1 (5 bases). This CDR3 is 13 amino acids long. The V end lost 3 bases, the J end lost 3 bases, and 9 bases lay between the germline ends. The CDR3 loop is CASSLGQSYEQYF. CDR3 DNA sequence: TGTGCCAGCAGTTTGGGGCAGAGCTACGAGCAGTACTTC.

As concerns this clone: The junction departs from the called germline gene at one end, perhaps through a read error. The gene calls are TRBV7-7 and TRBJ2-5, with D tentatively TRBD2 (5 bases). Germline values: CDR1 SSHAT, CDR2 FNYEAQ (reference sequence). This CDR3 comprises 15 residues. Written as DNA, the CDR3 is TGTGCTAGCAGCCCGGTTGGAGGTGGCCAAGAGACCCAGTACTTC. Its protein product is CASSPVGGGQETQYF.

The chain links TRBV28 to TRBJ2-3, with TRBD2 identical over 16 bases. The V and J ends lost 6 bases and 7 bases, in that order; junction bases with no gene match: 4. Germline V gives CDR1 MDHEN, CDR2 SYDVKM. CDR3 length equals 15 residues. Here the CDR3 reads CASRGLAGGLYTQYF. CDR3 sequence (DNA): TGTGCCAGCAGGGGACTAGCGGGAGGGCTATATACGCAGTATTTT.

The DNA of the CDR3 is TGTGCCAGCAGCCGGGTGGCTAGCGGGATTAGTCGGGCAGATACGCAGTATTTT. Translating it yields CASSRVASGISRADTQYF. The chain combines TRBV7-3 with TRBJ2-3, with 9 bases matching TRBD2. Germline V CDR1 and CDR2: SGHTA, FQGTGA. With V trimmed by 5 bases and J by 4 bases, 16 bases remained unmatched. The CDR3 contains 18 residues.

The chain carries TRBV11-2 and TRBJ2-7; D may be TRBD2 (6 bases). This CDR3 region has 12 residues. CDR1 SGHAT and CDR2 FQNNGV come from the germline V gene. V lost 2 bases to trimming and J lost 5 bases, with 7 bases between them. The CDR3 region has the DNA TGTGCCAGCAGCTTATGGGGGGACGAGCAGTACTTC. Amino acids: CASSLWGDEQYF.

The chain employs TRBV6-5 and TRBJ2-2, with 7 bases that match TRBD1. Looked up from germline, CDR1 is MNHEY and CDR2 is SVGAGI. V trimming: 8 bases; J trimming: 7 bases; junction bases outside the gene matches: 10. There are 14 residues in the CDR3. CDR3 DNA sequence: TGTGCCAGCGTCGACAGGGCGGGTCACGGGGAGCTGTTTTTT. Amino acids: CASVDRAGHGELFF.

The chain employs TRBV12-3 or TRBV12-4 and TRBJ2-1; 7 bases match TRBD1. The CDR3 runs to 13 residues. V shed 1 base, J shed 12 bases, and the junction held 6 bases outside the gene matches. The CDR3 protein is CASSLVHRGGQFF. For the CDR3, the DNA is TGTGCCAGCAGTTTAGTGCACAGGGGTGGGCAGTTCTTC.

The chain is built from TRBV10-3 and TRBJ1-5; D uncertain. In germline, CDR1 is ENHRY, CDR2 SYGVKD. V was pared by 3 bases and J by 2 bases, with 14 bases between. The CDR3 length is 16 residues. For the CDR3, the DNA is TGTGCCATCAGTGATGGGCCCTCAGGTGGCAATCAGCCCCAGCATTTT. Translated, it gives CAISDGPSGGNQPQHF.